The 13 T cell receptor beta chains reported below all come from one sample, sequenced in a study of blood T cell repertoires in COVID-19 (dated by TCRdb to about 2020). Preparation of the library involved the immunoSEQ multiplex PCR assay. The table was pulled from immuneACCESS by TCRdb, which kept in-frame rearrangements only. Such tables lose some clones; where checked, under half of the loss comes from unresolved V genes, and the rest has no known cause. The table for this sample lists roughly 250,000 clones; about nine tenths of them were counted only once. The top ten hold 2.5% to 3.5% of the sample. The sample taken for sequencing was PBMCs or T cells enriched from blood (not recorded which). These receptors all come from a woman between 45 and 60 years old who had recovered from COVID-19.

The chain recombines TRBV7-9 with TRBJ2-7, with 8 bases matching TRBD1. The CDR3 sequence is 15 residues long. V trimming: 5 bases; J trimming: 0 bases; junction bases outside the gene matches: 6. Germline lookup yields CDR1 SEHNR and CDR2 FQNEAQ (reference sequence). CDR3 in DNA: TGTGCCAGCAGCCCGAGGACAGGGAGCTCCTACGAGCAGTACTTC. The encoded protein is CASSPRTGSSYEQYF. The variable domain in full, with the rest retrieved from reference TRBV7-9 and TRBJ2-7, is DTGVSQNPRHKITKRGQNVTFRCDPISEHNRLYWYRQTLGQGPEFLTYFQNEAQLEKSRLLSDRFSAERPKGSFSTLEIQRTEQGDSAMYLCASSPRTGSSYEQYFGPGTRLTVT.

This clone appeared once. The V and J genes are TRBV28 and TRBJ1-2; tentatively, D is TRBD1 (5 bases). This CDR3 region has 13 residues. The V gene lost 4 bases and the J gene lost 8 bases, with 14 bases spanning the gap. Germline values: CDR1 MDHEN, CDR2 SYDVKM. CDR3 amino acids: CASSSGGERGYTF. In DNA, the CDR3 is TGTGCCAGCAGTTCCGGAGGGGAACGGGGCTACACCTTC.

This chain connects TRBV11-2 to TRBJ2-1; 9 bases align to TRBD2. Germline CDR1 is SGHAT and CDR2 is FQNNGV. V gave up 5 bases and J gave up 6 bases; unmatched junction bases: 8. The CDR3 sequence is 15 residues long. The CDR3 DNA reads TGTGCCAGCAGCCAACCGGGACTAGCAATCAATGAGCAGTTCTTC. Its protein product is CASSQPGLAINEQFF. Variable domain in full (rest from reference TRBV11-2 and TRBJ2-1): EAGVAQSPRYKIIEKRQSVAFWCNPISGHATLYWYQQILGQGPKLLIQFQNNGVVDDSQLPKDRFSAERLKGVDSTLKIQPAKLEDSAVYLCASSQPGLAINEQFFGPGTRLTVL.

The chain uses TRBV11-3 and TRBJ2-5, with 12 bases aligning to TRBD1. J gave up 1 base and V 5 bases, and 2 bases lay outside the gene matches. The CDR3 loop spans 15 amino acids. In germline, CDR1 is SGHNT, CDR2 YENEEA. CDR3 nucleotides: TGTGCCAGCAGCACGGGACAGGGGGCCCAAGAGACCCAGTACTTC. This translates into CASSTGQGAQETQYF.

V and J are TRBV6-5 and TRBJ1-5; unclear D gene. Germline V gene lookup returns CDR1 MNHEY and CDR2 SVGAGI. CDR3 length: 13 amino acids. V lost 5 bases, J lost 7 bases, and 12 bases lay in between. The CDR3 region has the DNA TGTGCCAGCAGTCGGGATTCCGACCAGCCCCAGCATTTT. It codes for CASSRDSDQPQHF.

This clone was seen only once. The V and J genes are TRBV11-2 and TRBJ1-6, with a weak D call TRBD1 (6 bases). The V gene lost 4 bases and the J gene lost 13 bases, with 14 bases spanning the gap. CDR3 size: 13 residues. Germline V gene sequence: CDR1 SGHAT, CDR2 FQNNGV. The CDR3 spells CASSYEQGNPLHF. The CDR3, as DNA: TGTGCCAGCAGCTACGAACAGGGTAACCCCCTCCACTTT.

Regarding this clone: A junction boundary mismatches the germline segment, possibly from a read error. The chain employs TRBV5-5 and TRBJ2-1, with 11 bases fitting TRBD1. CDR3 length equals 15 residues. The germline gives CDR1 SGHKS, CDR2 YYEKEE (reference sequence). The CDR3: CASSQGQGGYNKQFF. The CDR3 coding sequence is TGTGCCAGCAGCCAGGGACAGGGGGGTTACAATAAGCAGTTCTTC.

The sample holds one count of this clone. CDR3 sequence reads: CASSLQGNRQETQYF. The DNA for the CDR3 is TGTGCCAGCAGTTTACAGGGTAATCGCCAAGAGACCCAGTACTTC. This sequence joins TRBV28 and TRBJ2-5, with a tentative D call TRBD1 (5 bases). Germline V gene lookup returns CDR1 MDHEN and CDR2 SYDVKM. This CDR3 has 15 amino acids. V was shortened by 2 bases and J by 1 base, with 11 bases between the two germline ends.

The genes are TRBV6-5 and TRBJ1-3; D is unresolved. The CDR3 extends over 13 amino acids. Germline CDR1 and CDR2: MNHEY and SVGAGI. Trimming left V 2 bases short and J 4 bases short, with 6 bases between. CDR3 bases: TGTGCCAGCAGTTACGCAGGAGGAAACACCATATATTTT. Its protein is CASSYAGGNTIYF.

V and J are TRBV5-1 and TRBJ1-1; TRBD1 matches at 7 bases. CDR3 size: 17 residues. Germline V gene data show CDR1 as SGHRS and CDR2 as YFSETQ. V shed 4 bases, J shed 3 bases, and the junction held 15 bases outside the gene matches. CDR3: CASSRSPGRTGDTEAFF. CDR3 DNA: TGCGCCAGCAGCCGTTCCCCGGGACGCACAGGGGACACTGAAGCTTTCTTT.

The chain couples TRBV5-1 to TRBJ2-7, with 10 nucleotides matching TRBD1. J gave up 2 bases and V 5 bases, and 10 bases lay outside the gene matches. Germline lookup yields CDR1 SGHRS and CDR2 YFSETQ. The CDR3 is 16 residues long. This CDR3 is CASSLRDRGSPYEQYF. The CDR3, as DNA: TGCGCCAGCAGTCTCCGGGACAGGGGATCCCCCTACGAGCAGTACTTC.

The V gene is TRBV24-1, the J gene TRBJ2-1; 8 bases fit TRBD2. Unmatched junction bases numbered 1, after V lost 4 bases and J lost 3 bases. The CDR3 has 14 amino acids. Germline loops: CDR1 KGHDR, CDR2 SFDVKD. The DNA of the CDR3 is TGTGCCACCAGTGACACTAGCGGCTACAATGAGCAGTTCTTC. It specifies CATSDTSGYNEQFF.

This clone was recorded a few times. V usage is TRBV19 and J usage is TRBJ1-1; D gene ambiguous. The CDR3 is made up of 13 amino acids. From germline, CDR1 is LNHDA and CDR2 SQIVND (reference sequence). Trimming took 4 bases from V and 2 from J, leaving 8 bases between them. CDR3 region: CASSSGFNTEAFF. As DNA, the CDR3 is TGTGCCAGTAGTAGCGGTTTTAACACTGAAGCTTTCTTT.